Listed here is a single T cell receptor (beta chain). The sample belongs to a study of T cell responses to AZD1222 COVID-19 vaccine. About the study: Second doses at about 4 or about 12 weeks were pooled.

The table came from immunoSEQ multiplex PCR; TCRdb's copy has only in-frame clones and leaves some out. Counted here are 99,000 or so clones, roughly 88% occurring once; the ten biggest clones make up more than 6.5%. The CDR3 totals 13 residues. Trimming cost V 0 bases and J 4 bases, with 6 bases left between them. Germline CDR1 reads MNHEY; CDR2 reads SVGAGI. This chain uses TRBV6-5 with TRBJ2-5, with D unclear. This clonotype originated in an adult in good health. The sequencing used peripheral blood, collected on day 0 of AZD1222 vaccination. In nucleotides, the CDR3 is TGTGCCAGCAGTTACTCGACATCAGAGACCCAGTACTTC. This gives the protein CASSYSTSETQYF.